Listed below are T cell receptor beta chains from one sample, sequenced in a study of human T cells and chemical hapten exposure. TCRdb passed the 5' RACE reads through MiXCR, listing each CDR3 protein once. Of 95,000 to 120,000 distinct CDR3 sequences listed, roughly 18% are singletons. The receptors were sampled from a human donor in good health. Each CDR3 is given with its conserved first and last residue. The D gene is left open where the match is weak. Clone size appears in some rows only: once, few, many, or a class for an expanded clone.

v_call,clone_size,j_call,d_call,cdr3_nt,cdr3_aa
TRBV30,few,TRBJ1-2,-,TGTGCCTGGAGTGCCTTAGAGACAGCTAAAGGCTACACCTTC,CAWSALETAKGYTF
TRBV12-3/TRBV12-4,few,TRBJ1-2,-,TGTGCCAGCAGCCATCCCCTCTATGGCTACACCTTC,CASSHPLYGYTF
TRBV11-2,-,TRBJ1-4,TRBD1,TGTGCCAGCAGCTATGGGACAGGGATAATGGAAAAACTGTTTTTT,CASSYGTGIMEKLFF
TRBV6-2/TRBV6-3,-,TRBJ1-5,-,TGTGCCAGCAGCGAGAAGGGGCTCTCCAATCAGCCCCAGCATTTT,CASSEKGLSNQPQHF
TRBV7-9,-,TRBJ2-3,TRBD1,TGTGCCAGCAGCTTGGGTGACAGGGAAGCAGATACGCAGTATTTT,CASSLGDREADTQYF
TRBV9,-,TRBJ2-1,-,TGTGCCAGCAGCGTAGCTGGCAGAGCGGAGCAGTTCTTC,CASSVAGRAEQFF
TRBV4-1,many,TRBJ2-3,TRBD1,TGCGCCAGCAGGTGGACAGGGGTCCCGTTCGGCACAGATACGCAGTATTTT,CASRWTGVPFGTDTQYF
TRBV12-3/TRBV12-4,-,TRBJ1-5,TRBD1,TGTGCCAGCAGTTTTGGGGCCCACAGGGGTAATCAGCCCCAGCATTTT,CASSFGAHRGNQPQHF
TRBV6-5,few,TRBJ1-1,-,TGTGCCAGCAGTTACACGGGCATGAACACTGAAGCTTTCTTT,CASSYTGMNTEAFF
TRBV12-3/TRBV12-4,-,TRBJ2-2,TRBD2,TGTGCCAGCAGTTTCACTAGCGGGTCGAACACCGGGGAGCTGTTTTTT,CASSFTSGSNTGELFF
TRBV27,few,TRBJ2-1,TRBD2,TGTGCCAGCAGTCCTCCGGGACTAGCGGGAGGGTCCCATGAGCAGTTCTTC,CASSPPGLAGGSHEQFF
TRBV30,-,TRBJ2-3,-,TGTGCCTGGAGTTGGTTTGGCGGGTTTACTAGCACAGATACGCAGTATTTT,CAWSWFGGFTSTDTQYF
TRBV20-1,-,TRBJ1-5,-,TGCGGCGGGGCTTATCTTAATCAGCCCCAGCATTTT,CGGAYLNQPQHF
TRBV5-1,few,TRBJ1-1,-,TGCGCCAGCAGCCGTACGCGGGGGAACACTGAAGCTTTCTTT,CASSRTRGNTEAFF
TRBV2,-,TRBJ2-1,TRBD2,TGTGCCAGCAGTGGGACCGGGACTAGCGGGAGCAATGAGCAGTTCTTC,CASSGTGTSGSNEQFF